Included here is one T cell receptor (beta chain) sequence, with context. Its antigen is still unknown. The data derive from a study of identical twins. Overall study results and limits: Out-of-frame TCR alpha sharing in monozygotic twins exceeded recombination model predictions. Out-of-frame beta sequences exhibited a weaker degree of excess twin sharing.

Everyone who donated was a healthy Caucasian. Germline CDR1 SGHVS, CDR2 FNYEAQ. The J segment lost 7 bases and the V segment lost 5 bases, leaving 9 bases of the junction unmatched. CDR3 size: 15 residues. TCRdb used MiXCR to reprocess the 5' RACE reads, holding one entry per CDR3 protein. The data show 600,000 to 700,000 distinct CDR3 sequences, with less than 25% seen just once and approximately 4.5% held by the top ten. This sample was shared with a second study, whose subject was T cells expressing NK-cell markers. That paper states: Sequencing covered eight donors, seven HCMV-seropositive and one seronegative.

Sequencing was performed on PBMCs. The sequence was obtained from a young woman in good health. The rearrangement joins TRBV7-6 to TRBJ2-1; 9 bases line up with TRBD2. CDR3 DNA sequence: TGTGCCAGCAGCACACGGACTAGCGAGATGAATGAGCAGTTCTTC. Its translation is CASSTRTSEMNEQFF.